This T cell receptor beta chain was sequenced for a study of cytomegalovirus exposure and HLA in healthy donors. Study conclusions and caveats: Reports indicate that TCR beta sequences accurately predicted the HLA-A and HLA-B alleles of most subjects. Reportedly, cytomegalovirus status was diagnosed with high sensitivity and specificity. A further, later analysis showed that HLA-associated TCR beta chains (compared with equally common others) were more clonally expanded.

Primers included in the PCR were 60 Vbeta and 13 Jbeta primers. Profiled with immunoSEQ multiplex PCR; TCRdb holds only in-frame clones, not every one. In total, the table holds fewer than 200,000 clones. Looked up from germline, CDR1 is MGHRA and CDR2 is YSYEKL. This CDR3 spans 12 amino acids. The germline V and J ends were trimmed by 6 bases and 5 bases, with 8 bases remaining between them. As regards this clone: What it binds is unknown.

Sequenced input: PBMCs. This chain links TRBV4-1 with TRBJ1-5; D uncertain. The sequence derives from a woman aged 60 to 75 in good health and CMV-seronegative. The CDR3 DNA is TGCGCCAGCAGTATCGGGGATCAGCCCCAGCATTTT. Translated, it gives CASSIGDQPQHF.